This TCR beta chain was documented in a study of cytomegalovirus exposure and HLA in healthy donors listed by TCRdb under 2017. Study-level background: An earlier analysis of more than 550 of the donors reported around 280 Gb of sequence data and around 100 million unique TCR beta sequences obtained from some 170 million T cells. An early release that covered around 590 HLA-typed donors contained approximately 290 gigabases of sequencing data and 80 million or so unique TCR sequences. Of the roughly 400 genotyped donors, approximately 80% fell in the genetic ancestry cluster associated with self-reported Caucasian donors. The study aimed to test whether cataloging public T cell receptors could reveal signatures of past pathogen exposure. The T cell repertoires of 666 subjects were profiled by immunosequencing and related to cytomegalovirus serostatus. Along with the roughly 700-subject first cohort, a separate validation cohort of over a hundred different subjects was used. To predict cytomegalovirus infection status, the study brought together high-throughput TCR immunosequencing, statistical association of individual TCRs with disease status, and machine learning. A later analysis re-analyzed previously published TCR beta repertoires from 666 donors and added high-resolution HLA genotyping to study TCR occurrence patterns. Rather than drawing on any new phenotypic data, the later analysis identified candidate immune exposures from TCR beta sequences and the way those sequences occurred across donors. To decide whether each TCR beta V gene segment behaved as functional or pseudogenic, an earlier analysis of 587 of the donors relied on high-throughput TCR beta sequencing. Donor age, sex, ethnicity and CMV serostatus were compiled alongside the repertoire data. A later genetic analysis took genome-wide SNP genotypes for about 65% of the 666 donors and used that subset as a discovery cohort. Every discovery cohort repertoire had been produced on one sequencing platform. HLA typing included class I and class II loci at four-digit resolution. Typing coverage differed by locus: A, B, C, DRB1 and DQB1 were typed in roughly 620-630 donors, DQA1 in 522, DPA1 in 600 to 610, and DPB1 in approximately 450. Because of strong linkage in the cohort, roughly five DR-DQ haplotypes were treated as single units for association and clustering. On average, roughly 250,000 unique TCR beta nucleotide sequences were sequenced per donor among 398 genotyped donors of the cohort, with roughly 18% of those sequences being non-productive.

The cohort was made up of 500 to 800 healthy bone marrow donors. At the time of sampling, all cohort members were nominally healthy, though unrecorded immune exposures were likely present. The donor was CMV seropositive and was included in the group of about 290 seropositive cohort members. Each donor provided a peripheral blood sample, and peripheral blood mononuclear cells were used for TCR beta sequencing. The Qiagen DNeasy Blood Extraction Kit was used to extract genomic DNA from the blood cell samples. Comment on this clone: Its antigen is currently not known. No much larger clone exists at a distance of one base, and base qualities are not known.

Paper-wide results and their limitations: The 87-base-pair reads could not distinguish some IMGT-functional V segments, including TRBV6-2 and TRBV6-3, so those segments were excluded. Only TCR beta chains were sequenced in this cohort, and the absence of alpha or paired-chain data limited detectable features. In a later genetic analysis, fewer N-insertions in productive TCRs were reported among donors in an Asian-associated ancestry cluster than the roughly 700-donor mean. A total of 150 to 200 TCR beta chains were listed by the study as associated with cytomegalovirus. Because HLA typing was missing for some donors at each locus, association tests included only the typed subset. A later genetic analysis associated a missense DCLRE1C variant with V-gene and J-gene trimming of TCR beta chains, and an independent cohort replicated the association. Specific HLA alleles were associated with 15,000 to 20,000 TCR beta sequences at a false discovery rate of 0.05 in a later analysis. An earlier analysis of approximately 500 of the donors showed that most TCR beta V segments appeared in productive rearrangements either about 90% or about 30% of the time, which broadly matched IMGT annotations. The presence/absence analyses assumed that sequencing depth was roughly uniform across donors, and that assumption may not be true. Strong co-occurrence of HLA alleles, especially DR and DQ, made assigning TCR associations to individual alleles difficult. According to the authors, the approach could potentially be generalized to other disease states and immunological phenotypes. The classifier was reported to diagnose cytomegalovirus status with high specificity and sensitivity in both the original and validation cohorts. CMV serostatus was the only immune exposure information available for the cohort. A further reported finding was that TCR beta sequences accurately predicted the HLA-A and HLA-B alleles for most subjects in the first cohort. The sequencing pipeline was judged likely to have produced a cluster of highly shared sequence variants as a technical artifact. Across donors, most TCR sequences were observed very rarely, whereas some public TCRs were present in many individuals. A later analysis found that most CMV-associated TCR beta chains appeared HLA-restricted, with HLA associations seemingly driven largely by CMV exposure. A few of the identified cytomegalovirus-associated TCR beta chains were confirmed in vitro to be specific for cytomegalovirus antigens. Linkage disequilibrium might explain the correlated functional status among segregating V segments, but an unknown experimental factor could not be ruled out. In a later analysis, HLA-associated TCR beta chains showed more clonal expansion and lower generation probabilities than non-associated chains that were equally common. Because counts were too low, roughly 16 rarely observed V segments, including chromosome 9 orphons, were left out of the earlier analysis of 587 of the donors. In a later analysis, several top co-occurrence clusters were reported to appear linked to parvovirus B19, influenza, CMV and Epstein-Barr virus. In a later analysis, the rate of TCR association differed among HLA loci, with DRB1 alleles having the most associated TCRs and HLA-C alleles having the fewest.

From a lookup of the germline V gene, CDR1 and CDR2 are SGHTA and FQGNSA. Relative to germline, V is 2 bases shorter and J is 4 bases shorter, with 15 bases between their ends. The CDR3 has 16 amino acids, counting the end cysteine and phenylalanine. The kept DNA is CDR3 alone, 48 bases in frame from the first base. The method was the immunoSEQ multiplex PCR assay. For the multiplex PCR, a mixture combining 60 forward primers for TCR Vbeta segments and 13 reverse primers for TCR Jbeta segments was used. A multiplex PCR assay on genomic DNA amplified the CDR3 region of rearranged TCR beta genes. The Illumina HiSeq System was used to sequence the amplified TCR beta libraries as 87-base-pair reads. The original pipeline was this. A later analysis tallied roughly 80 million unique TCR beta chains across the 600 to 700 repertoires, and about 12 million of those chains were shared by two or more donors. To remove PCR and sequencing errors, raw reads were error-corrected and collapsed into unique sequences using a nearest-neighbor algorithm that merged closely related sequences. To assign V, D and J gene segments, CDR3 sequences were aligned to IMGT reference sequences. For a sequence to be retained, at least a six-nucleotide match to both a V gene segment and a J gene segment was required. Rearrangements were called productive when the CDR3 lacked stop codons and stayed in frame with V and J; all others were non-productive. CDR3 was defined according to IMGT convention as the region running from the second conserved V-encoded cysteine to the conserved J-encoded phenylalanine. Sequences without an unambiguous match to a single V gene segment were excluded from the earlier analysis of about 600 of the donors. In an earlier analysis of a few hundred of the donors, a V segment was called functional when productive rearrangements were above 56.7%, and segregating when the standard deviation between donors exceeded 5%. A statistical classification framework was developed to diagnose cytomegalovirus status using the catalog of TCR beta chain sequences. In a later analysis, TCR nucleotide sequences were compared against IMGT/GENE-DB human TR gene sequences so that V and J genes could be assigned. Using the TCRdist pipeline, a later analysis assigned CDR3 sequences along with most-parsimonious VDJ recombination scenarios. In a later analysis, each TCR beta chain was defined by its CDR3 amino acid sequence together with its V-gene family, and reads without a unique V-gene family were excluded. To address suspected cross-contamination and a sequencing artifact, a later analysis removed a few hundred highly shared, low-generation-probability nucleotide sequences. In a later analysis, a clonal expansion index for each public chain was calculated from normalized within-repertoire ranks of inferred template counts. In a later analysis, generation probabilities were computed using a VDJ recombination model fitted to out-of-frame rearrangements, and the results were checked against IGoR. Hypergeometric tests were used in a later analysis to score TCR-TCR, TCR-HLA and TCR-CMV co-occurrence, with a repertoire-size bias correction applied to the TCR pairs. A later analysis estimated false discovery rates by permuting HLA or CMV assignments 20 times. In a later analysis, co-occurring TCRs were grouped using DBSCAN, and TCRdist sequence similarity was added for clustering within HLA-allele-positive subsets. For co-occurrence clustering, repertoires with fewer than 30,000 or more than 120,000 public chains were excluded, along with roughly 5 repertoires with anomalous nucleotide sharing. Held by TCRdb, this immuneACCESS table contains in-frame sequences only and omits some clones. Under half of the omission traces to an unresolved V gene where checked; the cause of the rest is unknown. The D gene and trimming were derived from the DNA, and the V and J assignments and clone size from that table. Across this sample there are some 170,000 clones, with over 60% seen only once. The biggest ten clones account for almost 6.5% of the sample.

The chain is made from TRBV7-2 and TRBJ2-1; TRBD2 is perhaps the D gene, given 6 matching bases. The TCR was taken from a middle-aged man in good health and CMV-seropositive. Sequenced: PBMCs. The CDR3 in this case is CASSLSLGRGYNEQFF. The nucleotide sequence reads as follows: TGTGCCAGCAGCTTATCTTTGGGTCGGGGGTACAATGAGCAGTTCTTC.